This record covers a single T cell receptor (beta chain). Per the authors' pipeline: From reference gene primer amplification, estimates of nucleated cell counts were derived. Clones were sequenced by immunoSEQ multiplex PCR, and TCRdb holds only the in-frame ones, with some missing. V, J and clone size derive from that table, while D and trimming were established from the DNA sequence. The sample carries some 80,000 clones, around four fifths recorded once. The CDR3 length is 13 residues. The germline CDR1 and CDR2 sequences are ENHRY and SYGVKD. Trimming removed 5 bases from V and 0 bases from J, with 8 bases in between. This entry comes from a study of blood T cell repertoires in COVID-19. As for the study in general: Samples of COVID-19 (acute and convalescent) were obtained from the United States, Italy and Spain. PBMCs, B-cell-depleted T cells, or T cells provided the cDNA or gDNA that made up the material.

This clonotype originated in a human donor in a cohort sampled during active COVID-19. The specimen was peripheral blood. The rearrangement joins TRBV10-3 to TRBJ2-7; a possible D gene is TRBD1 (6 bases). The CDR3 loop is CAISMGASYEQYF. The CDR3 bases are TGTGCCATCAGTATGGGGGCCTCCTACGAGCAGTACTTC.